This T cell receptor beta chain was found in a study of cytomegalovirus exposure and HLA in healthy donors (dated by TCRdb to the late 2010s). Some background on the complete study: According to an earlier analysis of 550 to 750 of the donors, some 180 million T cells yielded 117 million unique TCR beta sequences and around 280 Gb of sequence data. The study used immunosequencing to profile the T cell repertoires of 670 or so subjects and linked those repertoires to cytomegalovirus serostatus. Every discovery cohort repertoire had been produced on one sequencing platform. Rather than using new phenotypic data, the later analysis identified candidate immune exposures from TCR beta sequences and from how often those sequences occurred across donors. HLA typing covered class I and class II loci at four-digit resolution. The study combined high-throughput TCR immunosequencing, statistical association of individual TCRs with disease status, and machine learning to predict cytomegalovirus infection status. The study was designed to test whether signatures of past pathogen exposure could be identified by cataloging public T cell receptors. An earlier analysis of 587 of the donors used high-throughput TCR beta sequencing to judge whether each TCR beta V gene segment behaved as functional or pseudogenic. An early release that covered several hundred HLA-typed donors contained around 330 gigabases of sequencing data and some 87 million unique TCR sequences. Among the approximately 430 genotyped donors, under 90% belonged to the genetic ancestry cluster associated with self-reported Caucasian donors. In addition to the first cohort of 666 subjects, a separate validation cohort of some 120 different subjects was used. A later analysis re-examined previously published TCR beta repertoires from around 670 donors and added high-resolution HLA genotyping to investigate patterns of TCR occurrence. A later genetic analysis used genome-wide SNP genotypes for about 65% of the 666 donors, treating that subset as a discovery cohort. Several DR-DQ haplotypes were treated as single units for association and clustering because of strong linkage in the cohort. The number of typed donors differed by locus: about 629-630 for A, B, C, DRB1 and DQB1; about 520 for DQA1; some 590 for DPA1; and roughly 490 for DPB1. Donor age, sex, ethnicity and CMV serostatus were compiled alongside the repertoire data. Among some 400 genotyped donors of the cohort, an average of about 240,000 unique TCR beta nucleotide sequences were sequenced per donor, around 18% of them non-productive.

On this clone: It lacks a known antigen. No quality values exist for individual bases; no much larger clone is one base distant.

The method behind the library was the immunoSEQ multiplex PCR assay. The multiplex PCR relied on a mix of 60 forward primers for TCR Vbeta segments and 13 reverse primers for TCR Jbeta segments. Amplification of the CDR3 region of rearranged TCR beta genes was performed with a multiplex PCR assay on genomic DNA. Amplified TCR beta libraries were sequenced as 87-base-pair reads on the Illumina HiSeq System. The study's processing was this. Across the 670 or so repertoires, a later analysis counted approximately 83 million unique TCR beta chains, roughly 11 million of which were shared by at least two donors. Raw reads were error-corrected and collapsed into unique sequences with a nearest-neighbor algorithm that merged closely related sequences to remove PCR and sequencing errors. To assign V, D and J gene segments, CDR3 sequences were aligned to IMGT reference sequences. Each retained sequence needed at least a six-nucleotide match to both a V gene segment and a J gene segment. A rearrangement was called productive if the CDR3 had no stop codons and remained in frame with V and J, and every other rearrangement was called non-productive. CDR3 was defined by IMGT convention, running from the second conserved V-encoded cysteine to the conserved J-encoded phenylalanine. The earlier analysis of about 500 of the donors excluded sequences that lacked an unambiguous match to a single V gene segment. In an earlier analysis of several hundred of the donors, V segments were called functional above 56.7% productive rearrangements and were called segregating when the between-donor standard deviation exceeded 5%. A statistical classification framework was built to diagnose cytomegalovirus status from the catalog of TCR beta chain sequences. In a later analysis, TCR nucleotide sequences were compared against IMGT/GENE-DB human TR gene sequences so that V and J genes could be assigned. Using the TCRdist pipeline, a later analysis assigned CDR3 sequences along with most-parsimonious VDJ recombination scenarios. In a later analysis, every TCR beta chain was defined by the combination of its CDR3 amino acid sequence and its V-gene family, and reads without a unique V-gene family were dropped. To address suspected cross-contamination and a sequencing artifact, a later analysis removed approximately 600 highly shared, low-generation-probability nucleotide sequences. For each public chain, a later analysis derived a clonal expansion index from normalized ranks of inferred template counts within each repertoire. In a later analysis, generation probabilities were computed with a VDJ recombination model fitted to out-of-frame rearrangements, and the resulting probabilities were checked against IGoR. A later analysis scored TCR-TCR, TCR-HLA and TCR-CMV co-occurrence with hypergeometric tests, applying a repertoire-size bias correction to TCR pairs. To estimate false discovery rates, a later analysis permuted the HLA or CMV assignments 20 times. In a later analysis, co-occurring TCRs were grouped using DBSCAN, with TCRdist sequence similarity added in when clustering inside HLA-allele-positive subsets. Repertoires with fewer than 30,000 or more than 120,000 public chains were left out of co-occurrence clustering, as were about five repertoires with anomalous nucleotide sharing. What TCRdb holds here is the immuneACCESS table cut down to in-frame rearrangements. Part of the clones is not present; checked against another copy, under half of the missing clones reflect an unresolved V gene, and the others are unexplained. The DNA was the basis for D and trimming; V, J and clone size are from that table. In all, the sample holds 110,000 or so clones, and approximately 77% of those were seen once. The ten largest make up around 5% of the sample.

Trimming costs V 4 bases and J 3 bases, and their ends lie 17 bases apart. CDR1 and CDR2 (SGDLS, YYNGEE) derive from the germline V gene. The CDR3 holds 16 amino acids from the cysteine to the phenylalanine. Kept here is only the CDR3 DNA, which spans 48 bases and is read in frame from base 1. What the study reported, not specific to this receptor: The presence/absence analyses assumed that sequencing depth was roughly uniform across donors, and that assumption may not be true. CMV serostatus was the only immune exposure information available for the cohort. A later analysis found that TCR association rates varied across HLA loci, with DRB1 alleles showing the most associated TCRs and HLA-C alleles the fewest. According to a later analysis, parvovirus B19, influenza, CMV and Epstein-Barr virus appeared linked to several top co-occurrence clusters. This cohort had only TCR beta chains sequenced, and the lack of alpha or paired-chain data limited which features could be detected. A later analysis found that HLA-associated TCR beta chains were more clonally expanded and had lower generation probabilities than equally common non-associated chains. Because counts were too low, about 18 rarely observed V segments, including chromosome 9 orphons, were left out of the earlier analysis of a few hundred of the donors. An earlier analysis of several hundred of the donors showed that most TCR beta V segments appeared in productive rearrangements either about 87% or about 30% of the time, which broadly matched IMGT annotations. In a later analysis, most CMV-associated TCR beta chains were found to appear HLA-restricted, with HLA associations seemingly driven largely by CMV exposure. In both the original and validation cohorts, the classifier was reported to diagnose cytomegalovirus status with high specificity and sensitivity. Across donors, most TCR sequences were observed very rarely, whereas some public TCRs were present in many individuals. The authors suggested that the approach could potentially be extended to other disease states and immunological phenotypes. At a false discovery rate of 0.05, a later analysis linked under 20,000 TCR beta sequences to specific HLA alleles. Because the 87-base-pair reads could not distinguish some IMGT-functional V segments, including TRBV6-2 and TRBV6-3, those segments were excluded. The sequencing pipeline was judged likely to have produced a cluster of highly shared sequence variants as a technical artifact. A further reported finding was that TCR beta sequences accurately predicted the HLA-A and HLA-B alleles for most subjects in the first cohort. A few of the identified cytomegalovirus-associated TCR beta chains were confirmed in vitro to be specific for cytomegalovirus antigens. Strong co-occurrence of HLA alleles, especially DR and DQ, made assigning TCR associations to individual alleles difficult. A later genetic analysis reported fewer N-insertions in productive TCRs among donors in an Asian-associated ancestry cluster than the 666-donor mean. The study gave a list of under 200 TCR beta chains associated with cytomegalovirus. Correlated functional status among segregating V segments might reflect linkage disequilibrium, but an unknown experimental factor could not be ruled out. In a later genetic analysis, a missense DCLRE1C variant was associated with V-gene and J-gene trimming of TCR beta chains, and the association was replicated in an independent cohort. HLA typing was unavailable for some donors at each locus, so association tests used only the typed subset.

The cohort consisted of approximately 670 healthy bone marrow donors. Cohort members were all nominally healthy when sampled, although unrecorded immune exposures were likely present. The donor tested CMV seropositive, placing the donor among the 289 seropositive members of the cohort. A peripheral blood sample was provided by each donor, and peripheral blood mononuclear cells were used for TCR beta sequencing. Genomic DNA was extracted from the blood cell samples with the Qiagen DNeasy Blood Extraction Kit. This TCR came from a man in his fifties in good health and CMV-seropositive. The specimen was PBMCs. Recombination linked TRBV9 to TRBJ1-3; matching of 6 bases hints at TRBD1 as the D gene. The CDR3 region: CASSSTGQVFGNTIYF. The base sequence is TGTGCCAGCAGCTCCACGGGACAAGTGTTTGGAAACACCATATATTTT.